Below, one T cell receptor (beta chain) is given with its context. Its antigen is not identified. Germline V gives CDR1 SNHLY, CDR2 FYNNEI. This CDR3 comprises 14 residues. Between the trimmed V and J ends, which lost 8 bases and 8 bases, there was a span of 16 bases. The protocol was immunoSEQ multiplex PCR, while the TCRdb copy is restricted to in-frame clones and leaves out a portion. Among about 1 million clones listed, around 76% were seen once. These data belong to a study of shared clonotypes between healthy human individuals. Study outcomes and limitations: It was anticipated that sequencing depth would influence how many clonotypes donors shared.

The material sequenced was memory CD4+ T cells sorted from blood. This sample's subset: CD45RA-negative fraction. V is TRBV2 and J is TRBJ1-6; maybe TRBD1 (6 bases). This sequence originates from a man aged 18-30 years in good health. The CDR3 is CASVYRADYSPLHF. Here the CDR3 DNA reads TGTGCCAGCGTCTACAGGGCGGACTATTCACCCCTCCACTTT.